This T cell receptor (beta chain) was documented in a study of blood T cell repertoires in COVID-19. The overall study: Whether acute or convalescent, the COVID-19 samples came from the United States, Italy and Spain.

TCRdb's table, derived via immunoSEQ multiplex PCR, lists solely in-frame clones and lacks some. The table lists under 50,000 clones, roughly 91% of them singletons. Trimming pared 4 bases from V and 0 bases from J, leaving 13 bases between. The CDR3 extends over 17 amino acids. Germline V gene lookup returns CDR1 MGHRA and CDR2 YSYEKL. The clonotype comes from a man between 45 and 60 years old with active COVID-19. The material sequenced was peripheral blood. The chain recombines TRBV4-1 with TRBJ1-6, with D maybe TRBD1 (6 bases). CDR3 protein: CASSRQDSRSYNSPLHF. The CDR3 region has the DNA TGCGCCAGCAGCCGACAGGACAGCCGCTCCTATAATTCACCCCTCCACTTT.